Presented here are 23 T cell receptor beta chains from one specimen sequenced in a study of T cell clonality in common variable immunodeficiency. Produced via immunoSEQ multiplex PCR; TCRdb's table is partial and in-frame only. The record shows roughly 30,000 clones for this sample, with no singletons present. Sequenced sample: peripheral blood mononuclear cells. Receptor source: a person aged 18-70 years in good health.

This clone was counted at least ten times. With the read ending 3 residues before the CDR3 end, the germline J gene is used to fill in that end. V gene TRBV28 combines with J gene TRBJ1-2, with D possibly matching TRBD1 (5 bases). The CDR3 consists of 14 residues. Looked up from germline, CDR1 is MDHEN and CDR2 is SYDVKM. V was trimmed by 1 base and J by 7 bases, leaving 13 bases between them. CDR3 sequence: CASSLSGGWVGYTF. The sequenced part of the CDR3 DNA is TGTGCCAGCAGTTTATCCGGGGGTTGGGTTGGC.

To note about this clone: Coverage ceases 3 residues before the CDR3 finishes, and the germline J gene fills in the end. The rearrangement uses TRBV5-6 and TRBJ1-6; no reliable D call. Germline lookup yields CDR1 SGHDT and CDR2 YYEEEE. This CDR3 spans 14 amino acids. Trimming cost V 1 base and J 8 bases, with 10 bases left between them. Incomplete CDR3 DNA: TGTGCCAGCAGCTTGCTGCGGGTTGATTCACCC. Protein: CASSLLRVDSP. The whole CDR3 protein reads CASSLLRVDSPLHF.

This clone was seen at least ten times. The read gets to within 3 residues of the CDR3 end, and the germline J gene fills in the rest. The chain employs TRBV7-2 and TRBJ2-3; 11 bases are a match to TRBD2. The CDR3 spans 15 residues. V was clipped by 5 bases and J by 4 bases; unmatched bases: 5. Germline lookup yields CDR1 SGHTA and CDR2 FQGNSA. The CDR3 here is CASSRLAGGPDTQYF. CDR3 bases read: TGTGCCAGCAGCCGCCTAGCGGGGGGCCCAGATACG.

This clone was seen ten or more times. The sequenced fragment ends 3 residues before the CDR3 boundary, so the rest is inferred from the germline J gene. The chain is built from TRBV5-1 and TRBJ2-3; maybe TRBD1 (5 bases). This CDR3 region has 12 residues. CDR1 and CDR2 from the germline V gene are SGHRS and YFSETQ. The V and J ends lost 0 bases and 6 bases respectively, with 5 bases between them. The CDR3 loop reads CASSLEGDTQYF. CDR3 DNA, as far as it was read: TGCGCCAGCAGCTTGGAGGGGGATACG.

This clone has ten or more counts. The CDR3 goes on 3 residues after the read ends, and that part is filled in from the germline J gene. The rearrangement uses TRBV2 and TRBJ2-3; TRBD2 aligns across 12 bases. This CDR3 is 15 amino acids long. The germline V gene has CDR1 SNHLY and CDR2 FYNNEI. V shed 7 bases, J shed 3 bases, and the junction held 5 bases outside the gene matches. CDR3 DNA, as far as it was read: TGTGCCAGCACGAGACTAGCGGGGGCTACAGATACG. Translated: CASTRLAGATDT. The full CDR3 protein reads CASTRLAGATDTQYF.

In regard to this clone: Sequencing ends 3 residues short of the CDR3 end; the germline J gene provides the rest. The rearrangement links TRBV20-1 to TRBJ1-2; D is undetermined. V shed 3 bases and J shed 2 bases, with 7 bases lying between them. This CDR3 has 12 amino acids. Germline CDR1 DFQATT, CDR2 SNEGSKA (reference sequence). CDR3 sequence reads: CSASSRNYGYTF. The sequenced CDR3 bases are TGCAGTGCTAGTTCTAGAAACTATGGC.

This clone was recorded at least ten times. Read coverage stops 3 residues before the CDR3 terminus; the germline J gene supplies the remainder. This rearrangement joins TRBV6-1 to TRBJ1-1; D is possibly TRBD1 (5 bases). Trimming cost V 1 base and J 0 bases, with 9 bases left between them. The CDR3 spans 15 residues. Per the germline V gene, CDR1 is MNHNS and CDR2 is SASEGT. Incomplete CDR3 DNA: TGTGCCAGCAGTGAAGGGCGGGGGATGAACACTGAA. This gives the protein CASSEGRGMNTE. In full, the CDR3 is CASSEGRGMNTEAFF.

This clone came up a few times. The CDR3 end falls 3 residues outside the read, so it is completed with the germline J gene. This chain links TRBV20-1 with TRBJ2-3, with 9 bases identical to TRBD2. After removal of 4 bases from V and 4 bases from J, the junction contained 6 bases not matched to a gene. The length of the CDR3 is 14 residues. Germline CDR1 is DFQATT and CDR2 is SNEGSKA (reference sequence). This CDR3 is CSATLGLAADTQYF. CDR3 DNA (partial): TGCAGTGCTACCCTGGGACTAGCAGCAGATACG.

As for this clone: The read ends 3 residues before the CDR3 terminus; that terminus is restored from the germline J gene. This chain connects TRBV5-4 to TRBJ2-7; 8 bases fit TRBD1. The junction had 11 bases not matched to a gene; V was cut back by 4 bases and J by 5 bases. Germline V lookup: CDR1 SGHNT, CDR2 YYREEE (reference sequence). This CDR3 has 15 residues. CDR3 DNA (partial): TGTGCCAGCAGCCCGAACCAGGGGGCGCAGGACGAG. As protein: CASSPNQGAQDE. The CDR3 in its entirety is CASSPNQGAQDEQYF.

This clone was counted ten times or more. The sequenced fragment ends 3 residues before the CDR3 boundary, so the rest is inferred from the germline J gene. The gene calls are TRBV2 and TRBJ1-2, with D possibly TRBD1 on 5 matching bases. The V end was cut by 5 bases, the J end by 1 base, with 17 bases between. The germline gives CDR1 SNHLY, CDR2 FYNNEI. This CDR3 is built from 16 residues. CDR3 sequence reads: CASSKPTAEDNYGYTF. The part of the CDR3 DNA that was read is TGTGCCAGCAGTAAACCGACAGCCGAAGATAACTATGGC.

This clone was seen many times. The read ends 3 residues early relative to the CDR3; the germline J gene fills the gap. The chain links TRBV12-3 or TRBV12-4 to TRBJ2-3; 12 bases map to TRBD2. Trimming at V came to 5 bases and at J to 4 bases, leaving 13 bases not matched to a gene. This CDR3 is built from 18 residues. The covered CDR3 bases are TGTGCCAGCAGTGGAAACCGACTAGCGGGGGTGGGACCAGATACG. It codes for CASSGNRLAGVGPDT. The CDR3 in full is CASSGNRLAGVGPDTQYF.

This clone was counted at least ten times. Its ends do not fully match the called genes, so a read error is possible. The read halts 3 residues ahead of the CDR3 end, with the missing end drawn from the germline J gene. The J gene is TRBJ2-2, the V gene TRBV4-2; D is undetermined. The CDR3 contains 8 residues. CDR1 and CDR2 (germline): LGHNA, YNFKEQ. The DNA read from the CDR3 is TGCGCCAGCACGGGG. It codes for CASTG. The whole CDR3 is CASTGLFF.

This clone was counted many times. Read data end 3 residues before the CDR3 end; the end is taken from the germline J gene. The chain joins TRBV5-8 to TRBJ1-2; TRBD1 agrees at 9 bases. Germline-derived CDR1 and CDR2 are SGHTS and YDEGEE. V trimming: 6 bases; J trimming: 3 bases; junction bases outside the gene matches: 3. The CDR3 totals 13 residues. This chain's CDR3 is CASNGDRDYGYTF. CDR3 DNA (partial): TGTGCCAGCAATGGGGACAGGGACTATGGC. Combining the CDR3 with reference TRBV5-8 and TRBJ1-2 gives the whole variable domain EAGVTQSPTHLIKTRGQQATLRCSPISGHTSVYWYQQALGLGLQFLLWYDEGEERNRGNFPPRFSGRQFPNYSSELNVNALELEDSALYLCASNGDRDYGYTFGSGTRLTVV.

This clone showed up many times. The read stops 3 residues short of the end of the CDR3; the missing end is completed from the germline J gene. The V gene is TRBV19, the J gene TRBJ2-2; D gene uncertain. CDR3 length: 11 amino acids. Germline V lookup: CDR1 LNHDA, CDR2 SQIVND (reference sequence). Trimming removed 8 bases from V and 8 bases from J, with 9 bases in between. The CDR3 is CASRHTGELFF. The covered CDR3 bases are TGTGCCAGTCGACATACTGGGGAG. Full variable domain (remainder filled in from reference TRBV19 and TRBJ2-2): DGGITQSPKYLFRKEGQNVTLSCEQNLNHDAMYWYRQDPGQGLRLIYYSQIVNDFQKGDIAEGYSVSREKKESFPLTVTSAQKNPTAFYLCASRHTGELFFGEGSRLTVL.

This clone was seen only a few times. The read comes to an end 3 residues before the CDR3 does, leaving the germline J gene to fill in the end. The chain has TRBV20-1 and TRBJ2-7; possibly TRBD1 for D (6 bases). The V and J ends lost 0 bases and 3 bases respectively, with 6 bases between them. The CDR3 consists of 12 residues. The germline gives CDR1 DFQATT, CDR2 SNEGSKA (reference sequence). CDR3 sequence: CSAREGGYEQYF. The part of the CDR3 DNA that was read is TGCAGTGCTAGAGAAGGGGGCTACGAG.

This clone was counted many times. Read coverage stops 3 residues before the CDR3 terminus; the germline J gene supplies the remainder. The V and J genes are TRBV19 and TRBJ2-1, with 7 positions matching TRBD2. After removal of 9 bases from V and 7 bases from J, the junction contained 12 bases not matched to a gene. This CDR3 has 14 residues. The germline V gene encodes CDR1 LNHDA and CDR2 SQIVND (reference sequence). CDR3 region: CASTGLERRNEQFF. Partial CDR3 DNA: TGTGCCAGCACTGGACTAGAAAGGAGAAATGAG.

The sample holds a few counts of this clone. The CDR3 is cut off 3 residues early in the read; its end comes from the germline J gene. The chain joins TRBV7-8 to TRBJ1-6; D is ambiguous. This CDR3 spans 16 amino acids. V was shortened by 1 base and J by 9 bases, with 16 bases between the two germline ends. CDR1 and CDR2 from the germline V gene are SGHVS and FQNEAQ. The covered CDR3 bases are TGTGCCAGCAGCTTAGTTCTTACGGGTAACGGTTCACCC. Translated, it gives CASSLVLTGNGSP. The entire CDR3 is CASSLVLTGNGSPLHF.

This clone was seen repeatedly, ten times or more. The read terminates 3 residues ahead of where the CDR3 ends, so the germline J gene completes it. The chain joins TRBV10-3 to TRBJ2-3; a weak D match, TRBD1 (5 bases). Trimming shortened V by 7 bases and J by 0 bases, and 14 bases separated the two germline ends. Germline V gives CDR1 ENHRY, CDR2 SYGVKD. The CDR3 runs to 15 residues. CDR3 DNA, as far as it was read: TGTGCCATCAAGGCGCAGGGCTATAGCACAGATACG. This gives the protein CAIKAQGYSTDT. The whole CDR3 reads CAIKAQGYSTDTQYF.

This clone was seen at least ten times. The read ends 3 residues early relative to the CDR3; the germline J gene fills the gap. This chain connects TRBV5-4 to TRBJ2-5; D may be TRBD2 (5 bases). V dropped 4 bases and J dropped 3 bases, with 13 bases sitting between them. Germline lookup yields CDR1 SGHNT and CDR2 YYREEE (reference sequence). The length of the CDR3 is 14 residues. The CDR3 here is CASSMRTGEETQYF. The CDR3 DNA, read in part, is TGTGCCAGCAGCATGCGGACCGGGGAAGAGACC.

This clone was counted ten times or more. This chain's CDR3 is CASRVQGSGTGELFF. CDR3 bases read: TGTGCCAGCAGGGTGCAGGGGTCGGGCACCGGGGAA. The chain has TRBV6-4 and TRBJ1-4; D may be TRBD1 (6 bases). The read halts 3 residues ahead of the CDR3 end, with the missing end drawn from the germline J gene. Germline lookup yields CDR1 MRHNA and CDR2 SNTAGT. There are 15 residues in the CDR3.

This clone was detected only a few times. The missing CDR3 end, 3 residues past where the read stops, is filled in from the germline J gene. The J gene is TRBJ1-2, the V gene TRBV6-2 or TRBV6-3; possibly TRBD1 for D (5 bases). The CDR3 contains 11 residues. In germline, CDR1 is MNHEY, CDR2 SVGEGT. This chain's CDR3 is CASQQVGSYTF. The sequenced CDR3 bases are TGTGCCAGCCAACAGGTCGGCTCC.

This clone was seen ten or more times. The observed sequence ends 3 residues before the CDR3 terminus, with the missing tail filled in from the germline J gene. This sequence joins TRBV2 and TRBJ2-5; 7 bases match TRBD1. Germline-derived CDR1 and CDR2 are SNHLY and FYNNEI. The CDR3 extends over 13 amino acids. Germline trimming cut 5 bases from V and 5 bases from J; bases unmatched to any gene: 5. The sequenced CDR3 bases are TGTGCCAGCAGTTACGACAGGGCGGAGACC. Protein: CASSYDRAET. The CDR3 as a whole reads CASSYDRAETQYF.

This clone was detected ten times or more. Read sequence stops 3 residues before the CDR3 end, and the germline J gene provides the missing end. V gene TRBV20-1 combines with J gene TRBJ2-1; D is unresolved. Germline values: CDR1 DFQATT, CDR2 SNEGSKA (reference sequence). This CDR3 region has 12 residues. Trimming removed 2 bases from V and 9 bases from J, with 11 bases in between. Incomplete CDR3 DNA: TGCAGTGCTAGAAGCCAACTCGGTGAG. It specifies CSARSQLGE. The CDR3 in full is CSARSQLGEQFF.